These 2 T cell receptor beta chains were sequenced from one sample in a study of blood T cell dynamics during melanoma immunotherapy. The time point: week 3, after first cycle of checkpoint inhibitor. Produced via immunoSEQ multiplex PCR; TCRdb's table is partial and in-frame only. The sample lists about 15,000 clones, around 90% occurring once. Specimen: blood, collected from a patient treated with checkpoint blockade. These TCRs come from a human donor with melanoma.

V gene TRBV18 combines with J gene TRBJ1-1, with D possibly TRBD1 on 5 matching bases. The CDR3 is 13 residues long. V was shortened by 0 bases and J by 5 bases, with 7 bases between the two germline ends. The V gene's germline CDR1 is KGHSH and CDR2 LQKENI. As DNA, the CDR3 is TGTGCCAGCTCACCACCGGGGGGGACTGAAGCTTTCTTT. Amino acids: CASSPPGGTEAFF.

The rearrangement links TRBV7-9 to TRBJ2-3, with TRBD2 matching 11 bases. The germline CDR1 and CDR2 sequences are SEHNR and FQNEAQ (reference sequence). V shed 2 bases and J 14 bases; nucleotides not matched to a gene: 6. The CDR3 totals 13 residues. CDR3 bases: TGTGCCAGCAGCTTACCTCGGACTAGCGGGTGGTATTTT. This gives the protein CASSLPRTSGWYF.